This entry lists 28 T cell receptor beta chains sequenced from one sample in a study of T cell responses to AZD1222 COVID-19 vaccine. Clones were read by immunoSEQ multiplex PCR, and TCRdb kept only the in-frame ones, dropping some. The data hold approximately 100,000 clones, with about 86% observed a single time. Here the sequenced sample was peripheral blood, taken on day 0 of AZD1222 vaccination. The receptors stem from an adult in good health.

This rearrangement joins TRBV2 to TRBJ2-1; 13 bases align to TRBD2. V lost 5 bases and J lost 6; bases outside the gene matches: 10. Germline V lookup: CDR1 SNHLY, CDR2 FYNNEI. The CDR3 has 17 residues. CDR3 nucleotide sequence: TGTGCCAGCAGTCGGGGTAAGACTAGCGGGGGGCCCAATGAGCAGTTCTTC. Protein: CASSRGKTSGGPNEQFF.

This clone came up a few times. The chain carries TRBV5-1 and TRBJ2-7, with 9 bases aligning to TRBD1. CDR1 and CDR2 (germline): SGHRS, YFSETQ. This CDR3 has 15 amino acids. V trimming: 4 bases; J trimming: 5 bases; junction bases outside the gene matches: 10. The CDR3, as DNA: TGCGCCAGCAGCGTAACCGGGACAGGGACCGACGAGCAGTACTTC. Translated: CASSVTGTGTDEQYF.

The chain links TRBV24-1 to TRBJ2-7, with D perhaps given as TRBD1 or TRBD2 (5 bases each). The ends were cut back, 1 base at V and 2 bases at J, with 20 bases in the middle. CDR1 and CDR2 from the germline V gene are KGHDR and SFDVKD. The CDR3 is 18 residues long. The CDR3 region is CATSDLLSYRDGTYEQYF. The CDR3 region has the DNA TGTGCCACCAGTGATTTACTTTCTTATCGGGACGGGACCTACGAGCAGTACTTC.

V usage is TRBV27 and J usage is TRBJ2-7, with 7 bases lining up with TRBD2. In germline, CDR1 is MNHEY, CDR2 SMNVEV (reference sequence). The CDR3 has 15 amino acids. V trimming: 5 bases; J trimming: 3 bases; junction bases outside the gene matches: 10. The CDR3 is CASSGIAGADYEQYF. Here the CDR3 DNA reads TGTGCCAGCAGTGGTATTGCGGGAGCCGACTACGAGCAGTACTTC.

A few counts support this clone. The genes are TRBV4-1 and TRBJ2-1; 10 positions agree with TRBD2. J lost 7 bases, V lost 1 base, and 10 bases had no gene match. Germline CDR1 MGHRA, CDR2 YSYEKL. The CDR3 is 17 amino acids. The CDR3 sequence is CASSQALAGATWNEQFF. CDR3 bases: TGCGCCAGCAGCCAAGCCCTAGCGGGAGCCACTTGGAATGAGCAGTTCTTC.

The chain employs TRBV27 and TRBJ2-3; 13 bases agree with TRBD2. The CDR3 is made up of 16 amino acids. The junction had 9 bases not matched to a gene; V was cut back by 4 bases and J by 8 bases. Germline V lookup: CDR1 MNHEY, CDR2 SMNVEV (reference sequence). CDR3 region: CASSSPTSGRGSTQYF. The CDR3 region has the DNA TGTGCCAGCAGTTCTCCCACTAGCGGGAGGGGTAGTACGCAGTATTTT.

The DNA for the CDR3 is TGTGCCTGGAGGGGGACAGGGCCTAATTCACCCCTCCACTTT. It is translated as CAWRGTGPNSPLHF. The chain combines TRBV30 with TRBJ1-6, with 9 bases matching TRBD1. The germline gives CDR1 GTSNPN, CDR2 SVGIG (reference sequence). This CDR3 is 14 amino acids long. J was trimmed by 6 bases and V by 3 bases; bases with no gene match: 3.

This clone was detected once. This sequence joins TRBV2 and TRBJ2-6; D not certain. The germline V gene encodes CDR1 SNHLY and CDR2 FYNNEI. This CDR3 is built from 14 residues. V dropped 2 bases and J dropped 4 bases, with 6 bases sitting between them. The CDR3 coding sequence is TGTGCCAGCAGTGAACGAGTCGGGGCCAACGTCCTGACTTTC. It yields the protein CASSERVGANVLTF.

This chain joins TRBV5-1 and TRBJ1-6; maybe TRBD1 (5 bases). Trimming removed 4 bases from V and 5 bases from J, with 13 bases in between. CDR3 size: 15 residues. CDR1 SGHRS and CDR2 YFSETQ come from the germline V gene. The CDR3 DNA reads TGCGCCAGCAGCGGCGGGGGGACGGATAATTCACCCCTCCACTTT. Its protein product is CASSGGGTDNSPLHF. Combining the CDR3 with reference TRBV5-1 and TRBJ1-6 gives the whole variable domain KAGVTQTPRYLIKTRGQQVTLSCSPISGHRSVSWYQQTPGQGLQFLFEYFSETQRNKGNFPGRFSGRQFSNSRSEMNVSTLELGDSALYLCASSGGGTDNSPLHFGNGTRLTVT.

The rearrangement links TRBV2 to TRBJ2-5; D unclear. With 7 bases removed from V and 4 bases from J, the gap between germline ends came to 7 bases. The CDR3 consists of 11 residues. Per the germline V gene, CDR1 is SNHLY and CDR2 is FYNNEI. The CDR3 DNA is TGTGCCAGCAAATTGCGAGAGACCCAGTACTTC. It encodes CASKLRETQYF.

This rearrangement joins TRBV3-1 (or the pseudogene TRBV3-2) to TRBJ2-7; 11 bases agree with TRBD2. The CDR3 loop spans 15 amino acids. Germline values: CDR1 LGHDT, CDR2 YNNKEL (reference sequence). After removal of 0 bases from V and 7 bases from J, the junction contained 5 bases not matched to a gene. As DNA, the CDR3 is TGTGCCAGCAGCCAAGAACTAGCGGGAGTAGGGGAGCAGTACTTC. Protein product: CASSQELAGVGEQYF.

The chain carries TRBV6-6 and TRBJ1-5; D gene uncertain. The length of the CDR3 is 13 residues. Germline V gives CDR1 MNHNY, CDR2 SVGAGI (reference sequence). Trimming took 6 bases from V and 9 from J, leaving 15 bases between them. CDR3 coding DNA: TGTGCCAGCAGCCTCCCCCCCCTTGGGCCCCAGCATTTT. This codes for CASSLPPLGPQHF.

The gene calls are TRBV6-1 and TRBJ1-5, with 9 positions matching TRBD1. The germline gives CDR1 MNHNS, CDR2 SASEGT. V trimming: 2 bases; J trimming: 2 bases; junction bases outside the gene matches: 1. This CDR3 is built from 15 residues. In DNA form, the CDR3 reads TGTGCCAGCAGTGAAACAGGGGGCGGCAATCAGCCCCAGCATTTT. Its protein is CASSETGGGNQPQHF.

This rearrangement joins TRBV7-3 to TRBJ2-2; perhaps TRBD2 as D (7 bases). CDR1 and CDR2 (germline): SGHTA, FQGTGA. V shed 1 base and J shed 5 bases, with 20 bases lying between them. This CDR3 has 18 amino acids. CDR3 nucleotide sequence: TGTGCCAGCAGCTTAATCAGGGGAATGGCGGGAGATACCGGGGAGCTGTTTTTT. Its translation: CASSLIRGMAGDTGELFF.

This chain links TRBV28 with TRBJ2-1; D unresolved. Germline V lookup: CDR1 MDHEN, CDR2 SYDVKM. The CDR3 is 13 amino acids. The germline V and J ends were trimmed by 5 bases and 0 bases, with 5 bases remaining between them. CDR3 nucleotides: TGTGCCAGCAGTCTGGACTCCTACAATGAGCAGTTCTTC. Protein product: CASSLDSYNEQFF. The full variable domain, with the rest looked up from reference TRBV28 and TRBJ2-1, is DVKVTQSSRYLVKRTGEKVFLECVQDMDHENMFWYRQDPGLGLRLIYFSYDVKMKEKGDIPEGYSVSREKKERFSLILESASTNQTSMYLCASSLDSYNEQFFGPGTRLTVL.

The chain has TRBV28 and TRBJ2-1, with TRBD2 identical over 9 bases. The CDR3 is made up of 15 amino acids. Germline loops: CDR1 MDHEN, CDR2 SYDVKM. Trimming cost V 8 bases and J 0 bases; bases outside gene matches: 5. The CDR3, as DNA: TGTGCCAGCCTTCCTAGCGGGAACTCCTACAATGAGCAGTTCTTC. Translating gives CASLPSGNSYNEQFF.

This chain links TRBV4-1 with TRBJ1-6, with no clear D. The V end lost 0 bases, the J end lost 7 bases, and 7 bases lay between the germline ends. CDR1 and CDR2 from the germline V gene are MGHRA and YSYEKL. The CDR3 covers 14 residues. In DNA form, the CDR3 reads TGCGCCAGCAGCCAAGAGGCTGGGAATTCACCCCTCCACTTT. Translating it yields CASSQEAGNSPLHF.

CDR3 region: CSVFDRGETQYF. The CDR3, as DNA: TGCAGCGTTTTCGACAGGGGAGAGACCCAGTACTTC. This chain links TRBV29-1 with TRBJ2-5, with 8 bases aligning to TRBD1. Germline assignment: CDR1 SQVTM and CDR2 ANQGSEA. V was pared by 5 bases and J by 4 bases, with 3 bases of the junction left unmatched. There are 12 residues in the CDR3.

The chain combines TRBV7-9 with TRBJ2-2; D is unclear. This CDR3 is 15 amino acids long. Trimming stripped 6 bases from V and 0 bases from J, with 11 bases between. Germline CDR1 reads SEHNR; CDR2 reads FQNEAQ (reference sequence). CDR3: CASRLMDANTGELFF. The DNA of the CDR3 is TGTGCCAGCAGATTGATGGACGCGAACACCGGGGAGCTGTTTTTT.

The rearrangement uses TRBV5-8 and TRBJ1-3; possibly TRBD1 for D (5 bases). Germline V gives CDR1 SGHTS, CDR2 YDEGEE. Between the trimmed V and J ends, which lost 4 bases and 4 bases, there was a span of 18 bases. The CDR3 contains 16 residues. The CDR3 sequence is CASSTFAGTMGNTIYF. The DNA for the CDR3 is TGTGCCAGCAGCACCTTTGCCGGGACGATGGGAAACACCATATATTTT.

This sequence joins TRBV15 and TRBJ2-5, with D possibly matching TRBD2 (6 bases). In germline, CDR1 is LNHNV, CDR2 YYDKDF (reference sequence). Between the trimmed V and J ends, which lost 1 base and 4 bases, there was a span of 13 bases. CDR3 length equals 15 residues. DNA of the CDR3: TGTGCCACCAGCAGAGTGTGGCGGGAAGGAGAGACCCAGTACTTC. It specifies CATSRVWREGETQYF. Together with reference TRBV15 and TRBJ2-5, the CDR3 gives the full variable domain: DAMVIQNPRYQVTQFGKPVTLSCSQTLNHNVMYWYQQKSSQAPKLLFHYYDKDFNNEADTPDNFQSRRPNTSFCFLDIRSPGLGDTAMYLCATSRVWREGETQYFGPGTRLLVL.

This rearrangement joins TRBV4-2 to TRBJ1-6; D ambiguous. Trimming took off 1 base at V and 8 bases at J, with 9 bases between the two ends. Germline V gives CDR1 LGHNA, CDR2 YNFKEQ. The CDR3 contains 14 residues. In nucleotides, the CDR3 is TGTGCCAGCAGCCAAGCCAGGACCGATTCACCCCTCCACTTT. Protein product: CASSQARTDSPLHF.

CDR3 nucleotide sequence: TGTGCCAGTAGTCCGCGGACAGGGGGCAGCTCCTATAATTCACCCCTCCACTTT. Amino acids: CASSPRTGGSSYNSPLHF. V gene TRBV19 combines with J gene TRBJ1-6; 11 positions agree with TRBD1. V lost 5 bases and J lost 0; bases outside the gene matches: 6. This CDR3 spans 18 amino acids. Germline CDR1 and CDR2: LNHDA and SQIVND (reference sequence).

The V and J genes are TRBV28 and TRBJ1-1; TRBD1 aligns across 9 bases. The CDR3 has 12 amino acids. V shed 5 bases, J shed 9 bases, and the junction held 4 bases outside the gene matches. In germline, CDR1 is MDHEN, CDR2 SYDVKM. CDR3 loop: CASSTGQGKAFF. CDR3 bases: TGTGCCAGCAGTACTGGACAGGGGAAAGCTTTCTTT.

V and J are TRBV4-3 and TRBJ1-4; no definite D call. Looked up from germline, CDR1 is LGHNA and CDR2 is YSLEER. This CDR3 contains 16 residues. V lost 0 bases and J lost 1, with 9 bases in between. In DNA form, the CDR3 reads TGCGCCAGCAGCCAAGATCCGAAAATAACTAATGAAAAACTGTTTTTT. This codes for CASSQDPKITNEKLFF.

The chain carries TRBV2 and TRBJ2-5; D is ambiguous. Germline CDR1 reads SNHLY; CDR2 reads FYNNEI. V lost 7 bases, J lost 5 bases, and 20 bases lay in between. The CDR3 is 15 residues long. DNA of the CDR3: TGTGCCAGCACCCTTAAGACTCTCTCCACGGAGACCCAGTACTTC. It encodes CASTLKTLSTETQYF.

This clone has just one count. This chain links TRBV5-6 with TRBJ1-3; TRBD1 might be the D (5 bases). The CDR3 is 15 amino acids. The germline CDR1 and CDR2 sequences are SGHDT and YYEEEE. The germline V and J ends were trimmed by 4 bases and 4 bases, with 15 bases remaining between them. DNA for the CDR3: TGTGCCAGCAGCGTAGCCGGGACTTACGGAAACACCATATATTTT. As protein: CASSVAGTYGNTIYF.

V gene TRBV28 combines with J gene TRBJ2-1, with D unclear. V lost 3 bases to trimming and J lost 4 bases, with 4 bases between them. This CDR3 region has 12 residues. Germline V CDR1 and CDR2: MDHEN, SYDVKM. In DNA, the CDR3 is TGTGCCAGCAGTTTGGCGTACAATGAGCAGTTCTTC. Its translation is CASSLAYNEQFF.